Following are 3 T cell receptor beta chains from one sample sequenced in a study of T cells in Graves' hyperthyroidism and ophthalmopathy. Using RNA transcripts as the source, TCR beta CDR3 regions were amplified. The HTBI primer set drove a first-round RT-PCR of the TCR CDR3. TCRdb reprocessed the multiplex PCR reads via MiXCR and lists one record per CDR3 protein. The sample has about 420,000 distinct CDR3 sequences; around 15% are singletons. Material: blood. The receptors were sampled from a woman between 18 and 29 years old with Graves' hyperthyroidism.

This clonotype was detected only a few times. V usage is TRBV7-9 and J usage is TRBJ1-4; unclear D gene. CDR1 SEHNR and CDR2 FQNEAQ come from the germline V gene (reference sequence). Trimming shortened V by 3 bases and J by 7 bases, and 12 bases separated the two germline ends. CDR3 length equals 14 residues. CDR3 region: CASSFLLSGEKLFF. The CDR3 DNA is TGTGCCAGCAGCTTTCTCTTAAGTGGTGAAAAACTGTTTTTT.

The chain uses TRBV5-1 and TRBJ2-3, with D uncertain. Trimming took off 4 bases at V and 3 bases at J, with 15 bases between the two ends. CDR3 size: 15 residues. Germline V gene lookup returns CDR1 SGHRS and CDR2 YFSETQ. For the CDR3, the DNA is TGCGCCAGCAGCAATGAAGGGCTAGTTACAGATACGCAGTATTTT. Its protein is CASSNEGLVTDTQYF.

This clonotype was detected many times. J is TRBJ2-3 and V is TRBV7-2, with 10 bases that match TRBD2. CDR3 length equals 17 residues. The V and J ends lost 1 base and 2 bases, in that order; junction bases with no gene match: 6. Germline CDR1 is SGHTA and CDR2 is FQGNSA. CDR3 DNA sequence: TGTGCCAGCAGCTTAGTCGGGACTAGCGCCGTCACAGATACGCAGTATTTT. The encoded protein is CASSLVGTSAVTDTQYF.